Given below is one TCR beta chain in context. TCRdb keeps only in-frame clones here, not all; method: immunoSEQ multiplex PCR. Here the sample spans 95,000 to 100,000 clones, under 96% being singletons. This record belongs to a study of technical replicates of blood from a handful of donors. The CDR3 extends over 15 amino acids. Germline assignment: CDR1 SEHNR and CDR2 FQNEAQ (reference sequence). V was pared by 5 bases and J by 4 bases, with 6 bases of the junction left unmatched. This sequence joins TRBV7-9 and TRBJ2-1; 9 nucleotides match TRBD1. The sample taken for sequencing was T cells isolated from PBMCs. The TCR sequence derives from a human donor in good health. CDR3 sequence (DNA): TGTGCCAGCAGCGAGGGACAGGGTCCTTACAATGAGCAGTTCTTC. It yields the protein CASSEGQGPYNEQFF.